The present TCR beta chain was sequenced within a study of CD8 T cells in Susac syndrome. The RNA, roughly 0.5 to 1 ug, was put through reverse transcription using random hexamers. TCRdb reprocessed the immunoSEQ multiplex PCR reads via MiXCR and lists one record per CDR3 protein. The profile shows roughly 120,000 distinct CDR3 sequences, about 92% of them singletons. Germline V gene sequence: CDR1 SEHNR, CDR2 FQNEAQ (reference sequence). The CDR3 extends over 12 amino acids. About this clonotype: One junction end does not reproduce the germline sequence, and a read error may be involved.

Source material: CD8+ T cells from PBMCs. The rearrangement uses TRBV7-9 and TRBJ2-1; 8 bases map to TRBD1. The clonotype was recovered from a human donor with multiple sclerosis. As DNA, the CDR3 is TGTGCCAGCAGCTTAGATTCTGGGACAGGAGCCTTC. Protein sequence: CASSLDSGTGAF.